This TCR beta chain was found in a study of shared clonotypes between healthy human individuals. In the study overall: Sampling drew on donors who were a couple of women and a few men aged 18 to 49. Study-level findings and limits: Sampling involved blood alone; tissue repertoires likely differ. The authors expected sequencing depth to affect clonotype sharing among donors.

Produced via immunoSEQ multiplex PCR; TCRdb's table is partial and in-frame only. Of a few million clones listed, roughly 93% are singletons. With respect to this clone: The target antigen is unknown.

After removal of 4 bases from V and 1 base from J, the junction contained 2 bases not matched to a gene. The CDR3 has 15 residues. Looked up from germline, CDR1 is MRHNA and CDR2 is SNTAGT. CD4+ cells were split into CD45RA+ naive and CD45RA-negative memory subsets. Sequencing used naive CD4+ T cells from PBMCs. Sample subset: CD45RA+ positively selected. The chain couples TRBV6-4 to TRBJ2-2, with 8 bases lining up with TRBD1. This clonotype was obtained from a young man in good health. Some clones in this sample may be carry-over from other donors' samples. Here the CDR3 reads CASSVGQGNTGELFF. Written as DNA, the CDR3 is TGTGCCAGCAGTGTCGGACAGGGGAACACCGGGGAGCTGTTTTTT.